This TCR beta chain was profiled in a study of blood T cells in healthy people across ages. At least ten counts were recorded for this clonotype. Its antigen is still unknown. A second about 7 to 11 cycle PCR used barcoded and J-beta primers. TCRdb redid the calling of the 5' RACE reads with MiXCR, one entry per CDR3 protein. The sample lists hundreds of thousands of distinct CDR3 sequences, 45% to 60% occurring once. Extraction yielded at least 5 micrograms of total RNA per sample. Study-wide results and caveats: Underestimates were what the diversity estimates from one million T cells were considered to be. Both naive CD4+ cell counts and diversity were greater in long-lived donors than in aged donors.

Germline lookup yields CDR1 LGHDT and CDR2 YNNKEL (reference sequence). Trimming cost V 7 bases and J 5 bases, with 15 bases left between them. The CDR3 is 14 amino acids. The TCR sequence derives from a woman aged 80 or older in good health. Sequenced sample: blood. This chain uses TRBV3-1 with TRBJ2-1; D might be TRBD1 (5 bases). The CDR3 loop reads CASIKRGRDNEQFF. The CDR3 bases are TGTGCCAGCATCAAAAGGGGTCGCGACAATGAGCAGTTCTTC.